The clone carrying this T cell receptor beta chain was observed at least ten times. This entry belongs to a study of human T cells and chemical hapten exposure. Study-level information: Application of 0.01% DPC to the upper back was done by patch test, with a reading at 6 days. Chiefly women, the patients showed alopecia areata, totalis or universalis.

TCRdb itself ran the RACE reads through MiXCR, one entry per CDR3 protein. The table records 75,000 to 90,000 distinct CDR3 sequences, about 12% of them present only once. Time point given: patch test 1, 2 weeks after DPC sensitization. Specified treatment: therapeutic diphenylcyclopropenone sensitization with weekly scalp DPC. Trimming pared 2 bases from V and 2 bases from J, leaving 6 bases between. Germline V gene data show CDR1 as WNHNN and CDR2 as SYGVQD (reference sequence). The CDR3 length is 13 residues. The clonotype originates from a woman aged 55-70 years with alopecia areata. Some clones in this sample may be carry-over from other donors' samples. The chain links TRBV10-1 to TRBJ2-5; no reliable D call. Source: whole blood, taken in connection with sensitization to the hapten diphenylcyclopropenone (DPC). CDR3 sequence: CASSETIQETQYF. CDR3 coding DNA: TGCGCCAGCAGTGAGACCATACAAGAGACCCAGTACTTC.